Sequencing of this T cell receptor (beta chain) was carried out in a study of beta chain features in type 1 diabetes. Study-level findings and limits: For patients and controls alike, PCR might favor shorter templates to the same degree. Patients showed naive, central memory and Treg TCRB repertoires that appeared more similar than those of healthy donors.

Averaging approximately 120 mL, one heparinised blood draw was given by each donor. cDNA synthesis used the whole RNA isolate, giving expressed TCRB sequences. Roughly 3.4 million reads were obtained on average from naive, central memory and regulatory T cell samples. The data were produced by immunoSEQ multiplex PCR, yet TCRdb's version contains in-frame clones alone and is incomplete. The sample records roughly 370,000 clones, approximately 13% being singletons. This CDR3 contains 15 residues. The germline gives CDR1 MNHEY, CDR2 SMNVEV (reference sequence). V was clipped by 6 bases and J by 8 bases, with 22 bases between them. A word on this clone: Its antigen is currently unknown.

The source of this sequence is a man aged 30 to 45 in good health. The sample taken for sequencing was naive CD4+ T cells from blood. The rearrangement uses TRBV27 and TRBJ1-2; possibly TRBD1 for D (6 bases). The DNA of the CDR3 is TGTGCCAGCAGAGGACAGAGAACTGACGGTAAAGGCTACACCTTC. Residues: CASRGQRTDGKGYTF.